Reported below is one TCR beta chain. This sample stems from a study of blood T cell repertoires in COVID-19. Sequencing was performed with immunoSEQ multiplex PCR; in TCRdb, only in-frame clones are kept and a portion is missing. Of fewer than 400,000 clones in the sample, approximately 89% are singletons; the top ten hold less than 5.5%. The length of the CDR3 is 19 residues. V lost 1 base, J lost 3 bases, and 23 bases lay in between. Per germline, CDR1 SGHRS and CDR2 YFSETQ. The clonotype comes from a young man who had recovered from COVID-19. V is TRBV5-1 and J is TRBJ2-1; a possible D gene is TRBD2 (7 bases). The sequenced sample was PBMCs or T cells enriched from blood (not recorded which). CDR3: CASSLRGTVRGPFYNEQFF. Here the CDR3 DNA reads TGCGCCAGCAGCTTGAGGGGTACGGTGCGGGGGCCCTTCTACAATGAGCAGTTCTTC.